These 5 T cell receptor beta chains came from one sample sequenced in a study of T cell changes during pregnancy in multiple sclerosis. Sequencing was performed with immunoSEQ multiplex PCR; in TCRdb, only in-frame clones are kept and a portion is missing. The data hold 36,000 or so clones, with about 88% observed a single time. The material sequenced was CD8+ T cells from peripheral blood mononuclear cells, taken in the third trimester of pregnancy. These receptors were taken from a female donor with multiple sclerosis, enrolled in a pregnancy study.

The CDR3 nucleotides read TGTGCCTGGGGACTAGTCGGCAATGAGCAGTTCTTC. It is translated as CAWGLVGNEQFF. The genes are TRBV30 and TRBJ2-1; the match to TRBD2 covers 7 bases. The length of the CDR3 is 12 residues. Unmatched junction bases numbered 4, after V lost 5 bases and J lost 6 bases. CDR1 and CDR2 from the germline V gene are GTSNPN and SVGIG (reference sequence). Supplemented by reference TRBV30 and TRBJ2-1, the full variable domain reads SQTIHQWPATLVQPVGSPLSLECTVEGTSNPNLYWYRQAAGRGLQLLFYSVGIGQISSEVPQNLSASRPQDRQFILSSKKLLLSDSGFYLCAWGLVGNEQFFGPGTRLTVL.

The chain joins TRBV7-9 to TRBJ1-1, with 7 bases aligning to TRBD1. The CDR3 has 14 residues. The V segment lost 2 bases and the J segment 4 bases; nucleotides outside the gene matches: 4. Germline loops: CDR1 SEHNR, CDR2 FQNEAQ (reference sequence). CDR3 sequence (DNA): TGTGCCAGCAGCTTATCTGGGGACAGCACTGAAGCTTTCTTT. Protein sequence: CASSLSGDSTEAFF.

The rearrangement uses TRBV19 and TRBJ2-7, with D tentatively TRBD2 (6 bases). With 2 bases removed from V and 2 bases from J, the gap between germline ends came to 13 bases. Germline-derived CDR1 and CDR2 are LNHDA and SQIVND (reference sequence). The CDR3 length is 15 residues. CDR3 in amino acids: CASSISGLPTYEQYF. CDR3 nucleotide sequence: TGTGCCAGTAGTATAAGCGGGCTCCCCACCTACGAGCAGTACTTC.

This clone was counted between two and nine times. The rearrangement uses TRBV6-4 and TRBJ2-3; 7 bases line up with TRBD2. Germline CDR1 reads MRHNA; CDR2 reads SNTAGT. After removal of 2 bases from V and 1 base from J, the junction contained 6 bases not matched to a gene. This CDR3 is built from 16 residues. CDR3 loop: CASSDKAGSGTDTQYF. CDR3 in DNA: TGTGCCAGCAGTGACAAAGCGGGGTCGGGCACAGATACGCAGTATTTT.

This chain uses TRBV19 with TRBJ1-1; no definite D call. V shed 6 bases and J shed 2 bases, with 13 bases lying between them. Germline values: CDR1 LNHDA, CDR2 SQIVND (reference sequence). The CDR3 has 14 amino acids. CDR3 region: CASRNNTANTEAFF. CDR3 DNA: TGTGCCAGTAGGAACAATACAGCAAACACTGAAGCTTTCTTT. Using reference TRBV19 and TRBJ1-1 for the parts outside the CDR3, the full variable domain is DGGITQSPKYLFRKEGQNVTLSCEQNLNHDAMYWYRQDPGQGLRLIYYSQIVNDFQKGDIAEGYSVSREKKESFPLTVTSAQKNPTAFYLCASRNNTANTEAFFGQGTRLTVV.